This is a list of T cell receptor beta chains from one sample in a study of blood T cells in healthy people across ages. Via MiXCR, TCRdb re-called the 5' RACE reads, giving one row per CDR3 protein. The sample contains about a million distinct CDR3 sequences, 51% of which appear only once. Sequenced material: blood. The receptors come from a woman aged 60 to 75 in good health. CDR3s include the opening cysteine and the closing phenylalanine or tryptophan. D genes are given only for firm matches. The size entry is marked missing in some rows and otherwise reads once, few, many or a size class.

v_call: TRBV29-1; clone_size: few; j_call: TRBJ1-2; d_call: NA; cdr3_nt: TGCAGCGTTGAAGGGTATGAAGGGGTTAACTATGGCTACACCTTC; cdr3_aa: CSVEGYEGVNYGYTF
v_call: TRBV6-5; clone_size: NA; j_call: TRBJ2-3; d_call: TRBD2; cdr3_nt: TGTACCAGCAGATCAACCGACCCCGGGACTAAAGATACGCAGTATTTT; cdr3_aa: CTSRSTDPGTKDTQYF
v_call: TRBV3-1; clone_size: NA; j_call: TRBJ2-7; d_call: NA; cdr3_nt: TGTGCCAGCAGCCCCCAGGCGGGGTCCGTGTACGAGCAGTACTTC; cdr3_aa: CASSPQAGSVYEQYF
v_call: TRBV29-1; clone_size: few; j_call: TRBJ2-3; d_call: TRBD1; cdr3_nt: TGCAGCGTTGGGCGACAGGGAAGGCAGTATTTT; cdr3_aa: CSVGRQGRQYF
v_call: TRBV20-1; clone_size: few; j_call: TRBJ1-6; d_call: NA; cdr3_nt: TGCAGTGCTATCAGTAGGGTGCATTCACCCCTCCACTTT; cdr3_aa: CSAISRVHSPLHF
v_call: TRBV20-1; clone_size: NA; j_call: TRBJ2-5; d_call: NA; cdr3_nt: TGCGGTGCTACTCCGTTGGTGACTGATTTATGGGGCCGGGGGTATGAGCAGTACTTC; cdr3_aa: CGATPLVTDLWGRGYEQYF
v_call: TRBV10-3; clone_size: NA; j_call: TRBJ2-5; d_call: TRBD2; cdr3_nt: TGTGCCATCAGTGAGTCAACGGCTAGCGGGGCGGGTAAGCAGAAGACCCAGTACTTC; cdr3_aa: CAISESTASGAGKQKTQYF
v_call: TRBV4-1; clone_size: few; j_call: TRBJ2-7; d_call: NA; cdr3_nt: TGCGCCAGCAGCCAACGGCGACAGGGACTAGGAGTTTCGTCCCTCTACGAGCAGTACTTC; cdr3_aa: CASSQRRQGLGVSSLYEQYF
v_call: TRBV20-1; clone_size: NA; j_call: TRBJ1-4; d_call: NA; cdr3_nt: TGCAGTGCTAGGTCAGCTCGGGGAGAACTGTTTTTT; cdr3_aa: CSARSARGELFF
v_call: TRBV4-1; clone_size: NA; j_call: TRBJ1-1; d_call: NA; cdr3_nt: TGCGCCAGCAGCCAAGGGATGACGTTGGGCACTGAAGCTTTCTTT; cdr3_aa: CASSQGMTLGTEAFF
v_call: TRBV20-1; clone_size: NA; j_call: TRBJ1-2; d_call: NA; cdr3_nt: TGCAGTGCTAGGGTCCGGGGGTTTAACTATGGCTACACCTTC; cdr3_aa: CSARVRGFNYGYTF
v_call: TRBV7-9; clone_size: NA; j_call: TRBJ2-7; d_call: NA; cdr3_nt: TGTGCCAGCAACAAACCGGGGCCCCACGAGCAGTACTTC; cdr3_aa: CASNKPGPHEQYF
v_call: TRBV20-1; clone_size: few; j_call: TRBJ2-1; d_call: TRBD2; cdr3_nt: TGCAGTGCTAGAGATCTGACTAGCTGGTCCTACAATGAGCAGTTCTTC; cdr3_aa: CSARDLTSWSYNEQFF
v_call: TRBV7-2; clone_size: NA; j_call: TRBJ2-7; d_call: NA; cdr3_nt: TGTGCCAGCAGCTCAGGCCCCACTAACTACGAGCAGTACTTC; cdr3_aa: CASSSGPTNYEQYF
v_call: TRBV30; clone_size: NA; j_call: TRBJ2-6; d_call: TRBD1; cdr3_nt: TGTGCCTGGAGTACAGGGGCTGGGGCCAACGTCCTGACTTTC; cdr3_aa: CAWSTGAGANVLTF
v_call: TRBV20-1; clone_size: NA; j_call: TRBJ2-6; d_call: NA; cdr3_nt: TGCAGTGCCAGAGTTCAGATCTCTAGGGCCAACGTCCTGACTTTC; cdr3_aa: CSARVQISRANVLTF
v_call: TRBV11-2; clone_size: few; j_call: TRBJ2-3; d_call: TRBD2; cdr3_nt: TGTGCCAGCAGCGGACCCACCGGGACTAGCAGGGATACGCAGTATTTT; cdr3_aa: CASSGPTGTSRDTQYF
v_call: TRBV4-2; clone_size: NA; j_call: TRBJ2-3; d_call: NA; cdr3_nt: TGTGCCGGCAGCCGATTCAGCAGGGGGGAGAGCACAGATACGCAGTATTTT; cdr3_aa: CAGSRFSRGESTDTQYF
v_call: TRBV27; clone_size: NA; j_call: TRBJ1-4; d_call: NA; cdr3_nt: TGTGCCAGCTCCGGGCCGACAGGCGCGAATGAAAAACTGTTTTTT; cdr3_aa: CASSGPTGANEKLFF
v_call: TRBV28; clone_size: NA; j_call: TRBJ2-7; d_call: NA; cdr3_nt: TGTGCCAGCAGTTTAAGTGGGTTCTCCTACGAGCAGTACTTC; cdr3_aa: CASSLSGFSYEQYF
v_call: TRBV15; clone_size: NA; j_call: TRBJ2-1; d_call: TRBD1; cdr3_nt: TGTGCCACCAGCAGAGACGTTTTCGGGACAGGGGTATTGAATGAGCAGTTCTTC; cdr3_aa: CATSRDVFGTGVLNEQFF
v_call: TRBV6-2/TRBV6-3; clone_size: few; j_call: TRBJ2-5; d_call: NA; cdr3_nt: TGTGCCAGCAGTTACCAGGGCCGGGAGAGAGAGACCCAGTACTTC; cdr3_aa: CASSYQGRERETQYF
v_call: TRBV24-1; clone_size: NA; j_call: TRBJ1-4; d_call: TRBD1; cdr3_nt: TGTGCCACCAGTTACCTGACAGGGCCCGATGAAAAACTGTTTTTT; cdr3_aa: CATSYLTGPDEKLFF
v_call: TRBV5-1; clone_size: NA; j_call: TRBJ2-5; d_call: TRBD1; cdr3_nt: TGCGCCAGCAGCTTCTTACCGGGACAGCAAGAGACCCAGTACTTC; cdr3_aa: CASSFLPGQQETQYF
v_call: TRBV15; clone_size: NA; j_call: TRBJ2-1; d_call: NA; cdr3_nt: TGTGCCACCAGCAAAGGGGGTGAGTGGAATGAGCAGTTCTTC; cdr3_aa: CATSKGGEWNEQFF
v_call: TRBV4-1; clone_size: NA; j_call: TRBJ2-4; d_call: TRBD1; cdr3_nt: TGCGCCAGCAGCCAAGTGGGGGACAGGGAATGGGACAAAAACATTCAGTACTTC; cdr3_aa: CASSQVGDREWDKNIQYF
v_call: TRBV27; clone_size: NA; j_call: TRBJ2-7; d_call: NA; cdr3_nt: TGTGCCAGCAGTTCCGGGGCCCCCTACGAGCAGTACTTC; cdr3_aa: CASSSGAPYEQYF
v_call: TRBV3-1; clone_size: NA; j_call: TRBJ2-3; d_call: NA; cdr3_nt: TGTGCCAGCAGCCTACAGTCAACGACAGATACGCCGTATTTT; cdr3_aa: CASSLQSTTDTPYF
v_call: TRBV4-2; clone_size: NA; j_call: TRBJ1-2; d_call: TRBD1; cdr3_nt: TGTGCCAGCAGCCAAGAGGGGGGGGGGACAGAGCGAAACTATGGCTACACCTTC; cdr3_aa: CASSQEGGGTERNYGYTF
v_call: TRBV6-2/TRBV6-3; clone_size: NA; j_call: TRBJ2-4; d_call: NA; cdr3_nt: TGTGCCAGCAGTTACTGGGAGGCAGCGCGCACAAAAAACATTCAGTACTTC; cdr3_aa: CASSYWEAARTKNIQYF
v_call: TRBV7-6; clone_size: once; j_call: TRBJ1-6; d_call: NA; cdr3_nt: TGTGCCAGCAGCTTAGTCCCCGACGACAGCTTCTATAATTCACCCCTCCACTTT; cdr3_aa: CASSLVPDDSFYNSPLHF
v_call: TRBV7-3; clone_size: NA; j_call: TRBJ2-7; d_call: NA; cdr3_nt: TGTGCCAGCAGCGCCCGGGACGGAGCCTACGAGCAGTACTTC; cdr3_aa: CASSARDGAYEQYF
v_call: TRBV20-1; clone_size: NA; j_call: TRBJ2-3; d_call: TRBD2; cdr3_nt: TGCAGTGCCCGAAGCGGGAGGGTCTCAGATACGCAGTATTTT; cdr3_aa: CSARSGRVSDTQYF
v_call: TRBV5-1; clone_size: few; j_call: TRBJ2-1; d_call: NA; cdr3_nt: TGCGCCAGCAGCTTGATTTCCCAGGGCTCCTACAATGAGCAGTTCTTC; cdr3_aa: CASSLISQGSYNEQFF
v_call: TRBV4-2; clone_size: NA; j_call: TRBJ2-7; d_call: TRBD2; cdr3_nt: TGTGCCAGCAGCCAAGAGGGGACTAGCGGGAGCAACGAGCAGTACTTC; cdr3_aa: CASSQEGTSGSNEQYF
v_call: TRBV27; clone_size: NA; j_call: TRBJ2-1; d_call: NA; cdr3_nt: TGTGCCAGCAGTTCAGACCCCTCCTACAATGAGCAGTTCTTC; cdr3_aa: CASSSDPSYNEQFF
v_call: TRBV5-6; clone_size: few; j_call: TRBJ2-7; d_call: TRBD2; cdr3_nt: TGTGCCAGCAGGAGGGGGGTAGCGGGAAGGTCCTACGAGCAGTACTTC; cdr3_aa: CASRRGVAGRSYEQYF
v_call: TRBV9; clone_size: NA; j_call: TRBJ2-7; d_call: TRBD1; cdr3_nt: TGTGCCAGCAGCGTAGGGGACAGCTCCACCGAGCAGTACTTC; cdr3_aa: CASSVGDSSTEQYF
v_call: TRBV7-2; clone_size: few; j_call: TRBJ1-2; d_call: TRBD1; cdr3_nt: TGTGCCAGCAGCTTGGGACAGGGGCAAATCTATGGCTACACCTTC; cdr3_aa: CASSLGQGQIYGYTF
v_call: TRBV28; clone_size: NA; j_call: TRBJ2-7; d_call: NA; cdr3_nt: TGTGCCAGCAACCGCCTCGCGGGAACCTACGAGCAGTACTTC; cdr3_aa: CASNRLAGTYEQYF
v_call: TRBV12-3/TRBV12-4; clone_size: many; j_call: TRBJ2-7; d_call: NA; cdr3_nt: TGTGCCAGCAGTCCACCTAGCGCGTACGAGCAGTACTTC; cdr3_aa: CASSPPSAYEQYF
v_call: TRBV2; clone_size: NA; j_call: TRBJ2-7; d_call: TRBD1; cdr3_nt: TGTGCCAGCCTAGACAATTTCTGGGACAGGACGGACTACGAGCAGTACTTC; cdr3_aa: CASLDNFWDRTDYEQYF
v_call: TRBV3-1; clone_size: once; j_call: TRBJ2-7; d_call: TRBD1; cdr3_nt: TGTGCCAGCAGCCAACCCTCCCCGGGACAGGGCTCCTACGAGCAGTACTTC; cdr3_aa: CASSQPSPGQGSYEQYF
v_call: TRBV5-1; clone_size: NA; j_call: TRBJ2-7; d_call: NA; cdr3_nt: TGCGCCAGCAGCGGGATAACGGGGACCTACGAGCAGTACTTC; cdr3_aa: CASSGITGTYEQYF
v_call: TRBV3-1; clone_size: NA; j_call: TRBJ2-3; d_call: NA; cdr3_nt: TGTGCCAGCAGCCAGAATGGCCACGGGACAGATACGCAGTATTTT; cdr3_aa: CASSQNGHGTDTQYF
v_call: TRBV28; clone_size: NA; j_call: TRBJ2-7; d_call: NA; cdr3_nt: TGTGCCAGCAGCCATCCGGGAGCGGGCTCCTACGAGCAGTACTTC; cdr3_aa: CASSHPGAGSYEQYF
v_call: TRBV20-1; clone_size: NA; j_call: TRBJ2-2; d_call: TRBD2; cdr3_nt: TGCAGTGCTAGGGGGACTAGCGTGAACACCGGGGAGCTGTTTTTT; cdr3_aa: CSARGTSVNTGELFF
v_call: TRBV30; clone_size: NA; j_call: TRBJ2-3; d_call: NA; cdr3_nt: TGTGCCTGGGAAAAGGATACGCAGTATTTT; cdr3_aa: CAWEKDTQYF
v_call: TRBV7-2; clone_size: NA; j_call: TRBJ2-7; d_call: NA; cdr3_nt: TGTGCCAGCAGCGCCCGAGGCAGTGCCCTCTCCGAGCAGTACTTC; cdr3_aa: CASSARGSALSEQYF
v_call: TRBV28; clone_size: NA; j_call: TRBJ2-5; d_call: NA; cdr3_nt: TGTGCCAGCAGTAAATCGGGGACTTCCCGGTGGGAGACCCAGTACTTC; cdr3_aa: CASSKSGTSRWETQYF
v_call: TRBV4-1; clone_size: few; j_call: TRBJ2-7; d_call: NA; cdr3_nt: TGCGCCAGCAGCCAAGCTTTTGACGGGGGTTACTACGAGCAGTACTTC; cdr3_aa: CASSQAFDGGYYEQYF
v_call: TRBV29-1; clone_size: NA; j_call: TRBJ2-6; d_call: NA; cdr3_nt: TGCAGCGTTGACTTGGAGGGTACCGGGGCCAACGTCCTGACTTTC; cdr3_aa: CSVDLEGTGANVLTF
v_call: TRBV29-1; clone_size: NA; j_call: TRBJ2-1; d_call: NA; cdr3_nt: TGCAGCGTTCTTAGTTCGTCGCTAGCGACCTACAATGAGCAGTTCTTC; cdr3_aa: CSVLSSSLATYNEQFF
v_call: TRBV20-1; clone_size: NA; j_call: TRBJ2-5; d_call: NA; cdr3_nt: TGCAGTGCGATTAGCGGCCAAGAGACCCAGTACTTC; cdr3_aa: CSAISGQETQYF
v_call: TRBV20-1; clone_size: NA; j_call: TRBJ1-6; d_call: TRBD1; cdr3_nt: TGCAGTGCTACGAGGACAGGTGCGGATTCACCCCTCCACTTT; cdr3_aa: CSATRTGADSPLHF
v_call: TRBV28; clone_size: NA; j_call: TRBJ2-7; d_call: NA; cdr3_nt: TGTGCCAGCGGCGGGAACTCCTACGAGCAGTACTTC; cdr3_aa: CASGGNSYEQYF
v_call: TRBV15; clone_size: few; j_call: TRBJ2-7; d_call: NA; cdr3_nt: TGTGCCACCAGCAGGGACTTCAAGCGGTTCCGCTACGAGCAGTACTTC; cdr3_aa: CATSRDFKRFRYEQYF
v_call: TRBV25-1; clone_size: few; j_call: TRBJ1-6; d_call: NA; cdr3_nt: TGTGCCAGCAGTGTCGACAGGAATTCACCCCTCCACTTT; cdr3_aa: CASSVDRNSPLHF
v_call: TRBV2; clone_size: NA; j_call: TRBJ2-7; d_call: NA; cdr3_nt: TGTGCCAGCAGTCCTAGACTAGGAAGGTCCTACGAGCAGTACTTC; cdr3_aa: CASSPRLGRSYEQYF